What follows are 4 T cell receptor beta chains derived from one specimen sequenced in a study of Ad26.COV2.S vaccination and SARS-CoV-2 variants. Sequencing used immunoSEQ multiplex PCR; TCRdb keeps in-frame clones, though not all of them. The table records 300,000 to 350,000 clones, about 86% of them present only once. Treatment specified: over 15 received Ad26.COV2.S at low or high dose, single or two shots; roughly 5 received placebo; per-sample allocation not given. Day 63 following the first vaccine or placebo injection was when the samples were taken. The sample was peripheral blood, taken in a trial of Ad26.COV2.S vaccine versus placebo. These receptors came from a person between 18 and 65 years old who received the Ad26.COV2.S COVID-19 vaccine or a placebo.

The rearrangement uses TRBV5-1 and TRBJ2-5, with 9 bases that match TRBD2. The CDR3 is 18 residues long. From germline, CDR1 is SGHRS and CDR2 YFSETQ. Trimming took 4 bases from V and 2 from J; bases not matched to a gene: 15. CDR3 amino acids: CASSPGVAGAMVQETQYF. CDR3 nucleotides: TGCGCCAGCAGCCCCGGGGTAGCGGGGGCAATGGTTCAAGAGACCCAGTACTTC.

CDR3 amino acids: CASSLRYSSYNSPLHF. The CDR3 nucleotides are TGTGCCAGCAGCTTGAGGTATAGCTCCTATAATTCACCCCTCCACTTT. The chain joins TRBV3-1 (or the pseudogene TRBV3-2) to TRBJ1-6; D call uncertain. V lost 5 bases and J 0 bases, leaving 11 bases between the germline ends. Germline CDR1 and CDR2: LGHDT and YNNKEL (reference sequence). CDR3 length: 16 amino acids.

V gene TRBV6-2 or TRBV6-3 combines with J gene TRBJ2-3; possibly TRBD1 or TRBD2 for D (6 bases each). The CDR3 has 17 residues. Trimming pared 5 bases from V and 6 bases from J, leaving 24 bases between. Germline V CDR1 and CDR2: MNHEY, SVGEGT. CDR3 nucleotides: TGTGCCAGCAGTACGGTTTGGGGGGCCGAAAATTCCGATACGCAGTATTTT. Translating gives CASSTVWGAENSDTQYF.

This clone was detected only a few times. The chain combines TRBV7-9 with TRBJ1-6, with no clear D. Germline CDR1 and CDR2: SEHNR and FQNEAQ (reference sequence). Trimming removed 5 bases at V and 8 bases at J, with 10 bases between. This CDR3 region has 13 residues. The CDR3 DNA reads TGTGCCAGCAGCCCACCCTCACATTCACCCCTCCACTTT. Its translation is CASSPPSHSPLHF.